This TCR beta chain is drawn from a study of blood T cell repertoires in COVID-19. Overall study context: Italy, Spain and the United States were the sources of the convalescent and acute COVID-19 samples. T cells, B-cell-depleted T cells, or PBMCs provided the cDNA or gDNA that served as material.

Method: immunoSEQ multiplex PCR; TCRdb's copy keeps in-frame clones and lacks some. The sample shows fewer than 350,000 clones, 70% to 90% of them seen only once. The CDR3 is made up of 15 amino acids. CDR1 is SGHNT, CDR2 YYREEE, per germline (reference sequence). V was trimmed by 1 base and J by 8 bases, leaving 15 bases between them. The chain couples TRBV5-4 to TRBJ2-2; D may be TRBD1 (6 bases). This receptor was identified in a human donor in a cohort sampled during active COVID-19. Material for sequencing was peripheral blood. The CDR3 protein is CASSLSGTIMGELFF. Written as DNA, the CDR3 is TGTGCCAGCAGCTTGTCAGGGACAATAATGGGGGAGCTGTTTTTT.